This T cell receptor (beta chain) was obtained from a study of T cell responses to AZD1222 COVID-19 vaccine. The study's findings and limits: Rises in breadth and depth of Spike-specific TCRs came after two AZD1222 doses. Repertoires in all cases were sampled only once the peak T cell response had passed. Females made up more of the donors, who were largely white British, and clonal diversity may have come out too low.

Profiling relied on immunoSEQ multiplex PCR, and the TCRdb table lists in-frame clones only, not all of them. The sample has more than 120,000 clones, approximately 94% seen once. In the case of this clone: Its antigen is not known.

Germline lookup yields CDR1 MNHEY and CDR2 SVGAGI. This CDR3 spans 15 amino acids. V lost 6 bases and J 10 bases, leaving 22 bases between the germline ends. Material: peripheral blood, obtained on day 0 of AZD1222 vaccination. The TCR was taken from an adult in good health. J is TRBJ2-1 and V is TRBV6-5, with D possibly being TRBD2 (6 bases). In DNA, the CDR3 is TGTGCCAGCAGCCGCCGGGACTGGGAATTAGGGGAGCAGTTCTTC. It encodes CASSRRDWELGEQFF.